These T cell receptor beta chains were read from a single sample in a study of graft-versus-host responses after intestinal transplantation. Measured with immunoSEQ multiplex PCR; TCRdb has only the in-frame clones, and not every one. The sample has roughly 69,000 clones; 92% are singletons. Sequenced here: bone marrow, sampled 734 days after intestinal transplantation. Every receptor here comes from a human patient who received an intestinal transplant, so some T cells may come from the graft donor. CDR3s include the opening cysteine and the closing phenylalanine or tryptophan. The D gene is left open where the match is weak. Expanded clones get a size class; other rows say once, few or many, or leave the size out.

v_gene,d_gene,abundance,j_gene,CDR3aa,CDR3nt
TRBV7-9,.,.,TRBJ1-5,CASSYRNQPQHF,TGTGCCAGCAGCTATAGAAATCAGCCCCAGCATTTT
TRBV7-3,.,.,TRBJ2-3,CASSLTSLAKDTQYF,TGTGCCAGCAGCTTAACGTCGCTAGCGAAAGATACGCAGTATTTT
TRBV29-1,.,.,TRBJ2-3,CSADLGTDTQYF,TGCAGCGCAGACTTGGGGACAGATACGCAGTATTTT
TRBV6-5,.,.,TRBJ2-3,CASRRNRVFPDTQYF,TGTGCCAGCAGGCGAAACAGGGTATTCCCAGATACGCAGTATTTT
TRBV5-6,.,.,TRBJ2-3,CASSLATDTQYF,TGTGCCAGCAGCTTGGCCACAGATACGCAGTATTTT
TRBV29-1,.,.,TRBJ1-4,CSVVSGNEKLFF,TGCAGCGTTGTCAGCGGTAATGAAAAACTGTTTTTT
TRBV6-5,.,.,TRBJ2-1,CASSFAQNEQFF,TGTGCCAGCAGTTTTGCCCAAAATGAGCAGTTCTTC
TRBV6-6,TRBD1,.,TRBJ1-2,CASRTGYGYTF,TGTGCCAGCAGGACAGGGTATGGCTACACCTTC
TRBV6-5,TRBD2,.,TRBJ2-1,CASSFLAGSSYNEQFF,TGTGCCAGCAGTTTCTTAGCGGGTAGCTCCTACAATGAGCAGTTCTTC
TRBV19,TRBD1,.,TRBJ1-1,CASSTPQGAPNTEAFF,TGTGCCAGTAGTACCCCCCAGGGGGCGCCGAACACTGAAGCTTTCTTT
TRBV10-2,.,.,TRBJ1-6,CASSETTDYNSPLHF,TGCGCCAGCAGTGAGACTACAGACTATAATTCACCCCTCCACTTT
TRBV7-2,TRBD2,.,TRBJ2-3,CASSPMGLAGTDTQYF,TGTGCCAGCAGCCCGATGGGGCTAGCGGGGACAGATACGCAGTATTTT
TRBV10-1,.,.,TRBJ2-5,CASSDAGSETQYF,TGCGCCAGCAGTGACGCTGGGTCGGAGACCCAGTACTTC
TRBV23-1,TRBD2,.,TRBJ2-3,CASSQQHASGGRTDTQYF,TGCGCCAGCAGTCAACAACACGCTAGCGGGGGACGCACAGATACGCAGTATTTT
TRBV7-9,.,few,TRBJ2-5,CASSRTRQETQYF,TGTGCCAGCAGTCGAACCCGCCAAGAGACCCAGTACTTC
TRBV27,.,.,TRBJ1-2,CASSLSAGDYGYTF,TGTGCCAGCAGTTTATCAGCGGGGGACTATGGCTACACCTTC
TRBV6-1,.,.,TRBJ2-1,CASNPGRSYNEQFF,TGTGCCAGCAATCCCGGGAGATCCTACAATGAGCAGTTCTTC
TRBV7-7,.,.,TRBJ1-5,CASSFLHGSPKGSNQPQHF,TGTGCCAGCAGCTTCTTACACGGGTCCCCAAAGGGTAGCAATCAGCCCCAGCATTTT
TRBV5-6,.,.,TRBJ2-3,CASSWDSTDTQYF,TGTGCCAGCAGCTGGGACAGCACAGATACGCAGTATTTT
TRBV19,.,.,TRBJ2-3,CASKEVLGTDTQYF,TGTGCCAGTAAAGAGGTATTGGGCACAGATACGCAGTATTTT
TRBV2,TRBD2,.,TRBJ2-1,CASRLAGGLYNEQFF,TGTGCCAGCAGACTAGCGGGGGGGCTCTACAATGAGCAGTTCTTC
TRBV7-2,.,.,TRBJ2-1,CASSLLGGQEQFF,TGTGCCAGCAGCTTATTGGGGGGGCAGGAGCAGTTCTTC
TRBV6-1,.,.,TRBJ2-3,CASSPPAGGTDTQYF,TGTGCCAGCAGTCCACCGGCGGGCGGCACAGATACGCAGTATTTT